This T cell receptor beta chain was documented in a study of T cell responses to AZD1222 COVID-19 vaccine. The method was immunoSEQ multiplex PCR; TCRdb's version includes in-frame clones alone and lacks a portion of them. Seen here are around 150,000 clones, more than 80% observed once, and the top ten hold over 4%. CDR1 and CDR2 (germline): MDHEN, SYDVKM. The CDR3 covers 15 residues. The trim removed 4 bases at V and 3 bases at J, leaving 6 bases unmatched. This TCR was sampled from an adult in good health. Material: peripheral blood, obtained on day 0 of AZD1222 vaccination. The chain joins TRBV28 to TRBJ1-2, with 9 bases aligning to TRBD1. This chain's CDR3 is CASSSGQGFYYGYTF. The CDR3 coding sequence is TGTGCCAGCAGTTCTGGACAGGGGTTTTACTATGGCTACACCTTC.